The clone carrying this TCR beta chain is termed medium-sized. Its antigen is unknown. This entry comes from a study of OX40 agonist ivuxolimab in advanced cancers. Looking at the study overall: The study reported partial responses in three patients: one hepatocellular carcinoma, two cutaneous melanoma. Study-level points and caveats: Expanded clones were, on average, more numerous among CD8+ T cells than CD4+. Those patients achieving a partial response at 0.1-3.0 mg/kg showed among the lowest clonal expansion.

The method was immunoSEQ multiplex PCR; TCRdb's version includes in-frame clones alone and lacks a portion of them. The sample yields 35,000 to 40,000 clones, about 88% seen once. The length of the CDR3 is 15 residues. The germline V gene encodes CDR1 SGHRS and CDR2 YFSETQ. The V and J ends lost 2 bases and 1 base, in that order; junction bases with no gene match: 5. The chain employs TRBV5-1 and TRBJ1-1; 7 bases agree with TRBD1. The sequencing used CD4+ or CD8+ T cells sorted from blood, collected in a trial of the OX40 agonist ivuxolimab. The TCR comes from an adult with an advanced solid tumor such as melanoma, head and neck, liver or kidney cancer. The CDR3 region is CASSFRAGGNTEAFF. CDR3 DNA: TGCGCCAGCAGCTTTAGAGCAGGGGGGAACACTGAAGCTTTCTTT.